This T cell receptor beta chain was profiled in a study of blood T cell repertoires in COVID-19. Original processing notes: Researchers report that nucleated cell counts were estimated from reference gene primer amplification. Generated by immunoSEQ multiplex PCR, the TCRdb table keeps only in-frame clones and is missing some. V and J calls and clone size come straight from that table; D and trimming were deduced from the DNA. The sample lists about 210,000 clones, approximately 87% occurring once. Trimming removed 6 bases at V and 4 bases at J, with 16 bases between. The CDR3 length is 15 residues. The germline gives CDR1 SNHLY, CDR2 FYNNEI.

This sequence originates from a woman in her 70s with acute or convalescent COVID-19. This chain links TRBV2 with TRBJ1-5, with D perhaps TRBD1 (5 bases). Sequencing was done on a sample of peripheral blood. The CDR3, as DNA: TGTGCCAGCAGCCCTGGGGCGGGGATAAATCAGCCCCAGCATTTT. It is translated as CASSPGAGINQPQHF.